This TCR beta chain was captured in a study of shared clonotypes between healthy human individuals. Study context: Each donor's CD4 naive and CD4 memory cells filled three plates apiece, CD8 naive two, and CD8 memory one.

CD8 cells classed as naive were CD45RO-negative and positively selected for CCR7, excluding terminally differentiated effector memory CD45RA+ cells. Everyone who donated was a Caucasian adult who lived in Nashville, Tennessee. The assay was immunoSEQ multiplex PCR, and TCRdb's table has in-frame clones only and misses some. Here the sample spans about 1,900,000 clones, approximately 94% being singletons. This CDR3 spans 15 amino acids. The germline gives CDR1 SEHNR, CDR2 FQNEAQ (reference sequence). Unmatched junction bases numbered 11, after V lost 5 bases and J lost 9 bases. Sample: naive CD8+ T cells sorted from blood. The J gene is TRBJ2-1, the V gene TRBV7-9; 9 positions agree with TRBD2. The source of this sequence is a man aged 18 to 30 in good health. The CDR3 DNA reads TGTGCCAGCAGCCTCCCCGCGTCTAGCGGGGTTGAGCAGTTCTTC. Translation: CASSLPASSGVEQFF.